The text below deals with one T cell receptor beta chain. The sample comes from a study of blood T cell repertoires in COVID-19. Study information: COVID-19 samples collected from the United States, Italy and Spain covered acute and convalescent phases. The analysed material was cDNA or gDNA that came from T cells, B-cell-depleted T cells, or PBMCs.

V lost 7 bases and J lost 5, with 20 bases in between. Germline loops: CDR1 MNHNY, CDR2 SVGAGI (reference sequence). The CDR3 runs to 15 residues. Authors' methods: Estimates of nucleated cell counts were drawn from the amplification of reference gene primers. Libraries were prepared by immunoSEQ multiplex PCR; TCRdb keeps only in-frame clonotypes and omits some of them. V, J and clone size were drawn from that table, and D and trimming were deduced from the DNA. The profile shows 250,000 to 300,000 clones, approximately 85% of them singletons. The chain combines TRBV6-6 with TRBJ1-1; D ambiguous. The receptor was derived from a man between 45 and 60 years old with active or convalescent COVID-19. The sample consisted of peripheral blood. DNA for the CDR3: TGTGCCAGCACCCCGCGTGCTCTAGATGGGACTGAAGCTTTCTTT. Its translation is CASTPRALDGTEAFF.